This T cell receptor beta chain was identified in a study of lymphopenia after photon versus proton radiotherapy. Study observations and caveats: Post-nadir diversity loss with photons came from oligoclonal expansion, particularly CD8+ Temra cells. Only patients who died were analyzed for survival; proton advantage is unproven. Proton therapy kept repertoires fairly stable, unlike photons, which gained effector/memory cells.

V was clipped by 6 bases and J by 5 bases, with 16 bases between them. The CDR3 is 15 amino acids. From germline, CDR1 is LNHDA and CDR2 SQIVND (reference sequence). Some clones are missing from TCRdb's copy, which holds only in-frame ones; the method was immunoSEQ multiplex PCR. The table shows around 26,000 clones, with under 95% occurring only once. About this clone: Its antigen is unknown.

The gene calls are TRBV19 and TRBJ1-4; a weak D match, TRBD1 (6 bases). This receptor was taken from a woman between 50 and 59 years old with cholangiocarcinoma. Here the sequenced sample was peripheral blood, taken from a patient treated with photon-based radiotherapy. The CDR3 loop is CASSPQGRANEKLFF. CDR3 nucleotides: TGTGCCAGTAGCCCCCAGGGGAGGGCAAATGAAAAACTGTTTTTT. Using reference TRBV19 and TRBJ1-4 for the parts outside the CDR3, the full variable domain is DGGITQSPKYLFRKEGQNVTLSCEQNLNHDAMYWYRQDPGQGLRLIYYSQIVNDFQKGDIAEGYSVSREKKESFPLTVTSAQKNPTAFYLCASSPQGRANEKLFFGSGTQLSVL.